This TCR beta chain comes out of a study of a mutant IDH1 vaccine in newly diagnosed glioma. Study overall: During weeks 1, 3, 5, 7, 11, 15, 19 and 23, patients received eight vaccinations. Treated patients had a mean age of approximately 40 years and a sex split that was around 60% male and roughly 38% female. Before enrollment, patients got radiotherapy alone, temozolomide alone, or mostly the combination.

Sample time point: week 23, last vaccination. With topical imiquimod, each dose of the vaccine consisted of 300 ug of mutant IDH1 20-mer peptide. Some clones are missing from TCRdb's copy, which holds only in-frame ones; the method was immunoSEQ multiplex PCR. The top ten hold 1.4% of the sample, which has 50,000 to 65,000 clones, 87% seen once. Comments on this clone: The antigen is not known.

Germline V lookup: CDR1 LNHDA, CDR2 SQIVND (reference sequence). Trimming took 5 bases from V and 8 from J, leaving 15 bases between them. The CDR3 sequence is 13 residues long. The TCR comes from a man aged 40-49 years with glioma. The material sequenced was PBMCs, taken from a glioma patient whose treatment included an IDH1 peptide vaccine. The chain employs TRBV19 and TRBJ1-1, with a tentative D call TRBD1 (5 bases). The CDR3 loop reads CASSSGAGGEAFF. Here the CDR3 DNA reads TGTGCCAGTAGTTCCGGGGCCGGCGGGGAAGCTTTCTTT.